Below, 3 T cell receptor beta chains from the same sample are listed, as sequenced in a study of blood T cell repertoires in COVID-19. The assay was immunoSEQ multiplex PCR, and TCRdb's table has in-frame clones only and misses some. The sample gives about 120,000 clones, roughly 85% of which show up once; 5.5% is in the top ten. The sequenced material came from peripheral blood. The receptors were gathered from a woman in her fifties or sixties with COVID-19, enrolled during active disease.

J is TRBJ2-1 and V is TRBV5-1, with a weak D call TRBD1 (5 bases). This CDR3 contains 12 residues. The germline V and J ends were trimmed by 4 bases and 13 bases, with 15 bases remaining between them. In germline, CDR1 is SGHRS, CDR2 YFSETQ. The CDR3 nucleotides are TGCGCCAGCAGCAACTTCAAAGGACAACAGTTCTTC. Amino acid sequence: CASSNFKGQQFF.

The J gene is TRBJ2-2, the V gene TRBV7-9; no definite D call. This CDR3 is built from 13 residues. Germline CDR1 is SEHNR and CDR2 is FQNEAQ (reference sequence). The ends were cut back, 5 bases at V and 8 bases at J, with 12 bases in the middle. CDR3 DNA: TGTGCCAGCAGCCAAAGCGCCAGAGGGGAGCTGTTTTTT. Translation gives CASSQSARGELFF.

The V call is TRBV5-1, the J call TRBJ1-2; TRBD1 agrees at 10 bases. This CDR3 contains 15 residues. Germline assignment: CDR1 SGHRS and CDR2 YFSETQ. After removal of 0 bases from V and 1 base from J, the junction contained 0 bases not matched to a gene. CDR3 sequence: CASSLGTGGNYGYTF. The CDR3 nucleotides read TGCGCCAGCAGCTTGGGGACAGGGGGTAACTATGGCTACACCTTC.